These 29 T cell receptor beta chains originate from one sample sequenced in a study of cytomegalovirus exposure and HLA in healthy donors. PCR used 60 Vbeta primers and 13 Jbeta primers. Produced via immunoSEQ multiplex PCR; TCRdb's table is partial and in-frame only. Of about 230,000 clones in the sample, about 85% were seen once. The specimen was PBMCs. Receptors originate from a human donor in good health.

The genes are TRBV5-4 and TRBJ2-7; 8 nucleotides line up with TRBD1. The germline V gene encodes CDR1 SGHNT and CDR2 YYREEE (reference sequence). After removal of 0 bases from V and 4 bases from J, the junction contained 12 bases not matched to a gene. The CDR3 spans 17 residues. This CDR3 reads CASSLAPGTGGPYEQYF. In nucleotides, the CDR3 is TGTGCCAGCAGCTTGGCCCCCGGGACAGGTGGACCTTACGAGCAGTACTTC.

The chain carries TRBV4-1 and TRBJ2-3; TRBD2 matches at 12 bases. The CDR3 consists of 17 residues. CDR1 is MGHRA, CDR2 YSYEKL, per germline. V lost 0 bases to trimming and J lost 5 bases; unmatched junction nucleotides: 6. The CDR3 nucleotides read TGCGCCAGCAGCCAAGATCTAGCGGGAGGGCTAGGAGATACGCAGTATTTT. Encoded protein: CASSQDLAGGLGDTQYF.

The chain recombines TRBV9 with TRBJ2-4; 10 bases are shared with TRBD1. Unmatched junction bases numbered 3, after V lost 2 bases and J lost 1 base. The CDR3 has 16 amino acids. In germline, CDR1 is SGDLS, CDR2 YYNGEE. The CDR3 sequence: CASSVEGQGAKNIQYF. Written as DNA, the CDR3 is TGTGCCAGCAGCGTGGAGGGACAGGGGGCCAAAAACATTCAGTACTTC.

V and J are TRBV28 and TRBJ2-7, with D perhaps matching TRBD2 (6 bases). Per the germline V gene, CDR1 is MDHEN and CDR2 is SYDVKM. This CDR3 is built from 13 residues. Trimming removed 5 bases at V and 3 bases at J, with 11 bases between. CDR3 protein: CASSIRRGYEQYF. As DNA, the CDR3 is TGTGCCAGCAGTATCCGGAGGGGCTACGAGCAGTACTTC.

This clone was seen a single time. This chain joins TRBV6-1 and TRBJ1-2, with 9 bases aligning to TRBD1. V trimming: 6 bases; J trimming: 4 bases; junction bases outside the gene matches: 3. CDR1 is MNHNS, CDR2 SASEGT, per germline. This CDR3 has 13 residues. The CDR3, as DNA: TGTGCCAGCAGACAGGGGGCGGGCTATGGCTACACCTTC. It is translated as CASRQGAGYGYTF.

The chain uses TRBV11-2 and TRBJ1-1, with D unresolved. Trimming pared 4 bases from V and 4 bases from J, leaving 10 bases between. From germline, CDR1 is SGHAT and CDR2 FQNNGV. The CDR3 sequence is 13 residues long. The CDR3 nucleotides are TGTGCCAGCAGCTCCCGGTCATCCACTGAAGCTTTCTTT. Translation gives CASSSRSSTEAFF.

CDR3: CASSSTQRQETQYF. CDR3 nucleotides: TGTGCCAGCAGTTCTACGCAGCGGCAAGAGACCCAGTACTTC. This sequence joins TRBV2 and TRBJ2-5, with a tentative D call TRBD2 (5 bases). The CDR3 covers 14 residues. The germline CDR1 and CDR2 sequences are SNHLY and FYNNEI. Between the trimmed V and J ends, which lost 5 bases and 2 bases, there was a span of 12 bases.

The genes are TRBV4-1 and TRBJ2-1; 9 bases agree with TRBD2. Trimming at V came to 4 bases and at J to 0 bases, leaving 7 bases not matched to a gene. The CDR3 loop spans 17 amino acids. Per the germline V gene, CDR1 is MGHRA and CDR2 is YSYEKL. CDR3 residues: CASSLRVAGDSYNEQFF. The CDR3 DNA reads TGCGCCAGCAGCCTTAGGGTAGCGGGAGACTCCTACAATGAGCAGTTCTTC.

The chain combines TRBV2 with TRBJ1-1; TRBD1 aligns across 7 bases. CDR1 and CDR2 (germline): SNHLY, FYNNEI. The CDR3 length is 14 residues. V lost 6 bases to trimming and J lost 3 bases; unmatched junction nucleotides: 7. CDR3 DNA: TGTGCCAGCAGGCAGACAGGGTTTTACACTGAAGCTTTCTTT. This codes for CASRQTGFYTEAFF.

CDR3 DNA sequence: TGTGCCAGCAGCTTAGCGGGAATAGCGGGGAATGAGCAGTTCTTC. Protein sequence: CASSLAGIAGNEQFF. The chain recombines TRBV7-9 with TRBJ2-1; 8 bases are shared with TRBD2. CDR3 length: 15 residues. CDR1 is SEHNR and CDR2 is FQNEAQ in the germline V gene (reference sequence). V shed 0 bases, J shed 7 bases, and the junction held 5 bases outside the gene matches.

The chain carries TRBV7-2 and TRBJ2-7; D gene unclear. Per the germline V gene, CDR1 is SGHTA and CDR2 is FQGNSA. Deletions cut 5 bases from V and 2 bases from J, with 10 bases between. The CDR3 is 13 amino acids. The CDR3 nucleotides are TGTGCCAGCAGCCCCGGTCCGACCTACGAGCAGTACTTC. Translation: CASSPGPTYEQYF.

This clone is a singleton in its sample. Within the sample, other DNA sequences also encode this same CDR3. The chain carries TRBV19 and TRBJ1-2; tentative D call: TRBD1 (6 bases). This CDR3 region has 14 residues. Germline CDR1 is LNHDA and CDR2 is SQIVND (reference sequence). Between the trimmed V and J ends, which lost 6 bases and 7 bases, there was a span of 18 bases. The CDR3 sequence is CASSTLRDNGGYTF. The CDR3 DNA sequence: TGTGCCAGTAGCACCCTACGGGACAATGGTGGCTACACCTTC.

The chain couples TRBV7-2 to TRBJ1-1; D ambiguous. Germline V gene sequence: CDR1 SGHTA, CDR2 FQGNSA. The CDR3 has 14 residues. The V and J ends lost 5 bases and 4 bases respectively, with 14 bases between them. DNA for the CDR3: TGTGCCAGCAGCCCACGACTGAGTTCCACTGAAGCTTTCTTT. Its translation is CASSPRLSSTEAFF.

The chain carries TRBV11-2 and TRBJ1-5, with no clear D. Trimming pared 0 bases from V and 11 bases from J, leaving 11 bases between. The CDR3 length is 13 residues. Germline CDR1 and CDR2: SGHAT and FQNNGV. CDR3 in amino acids: CASSLDLRQAQHF. DNA of the CDR3: TGTGCCAGCAGCTTAGATCTCAGGCAAGCCCAGCATTTT.

The J gene is TRBJ2-7, the V gene TRBV27; 10 nucleotides match TRBD2. This CDR3 is built from 16 residues. Germline-derived CDR1 and CDR2 are MNHEY and SMNVEV (reference sequence). V trimming: 4 bases; J trimming: 2 bases; junction bases outside the gene matches: 8. DNA of the CDR3: TGTGCCAGCAGTTCCCCAGGACTAGCGGAGACCTACGAGCAGTACTTC. Translating it yields CASSSPGLAETYEQYF.

V gene TRBV2 combines with J gene TRBJ2-2; 10 nucleotides agree with TRBD2. Germline lookup yields CDR1 SNHLY and CDR2 FYNNEI. The CDR3 spans 16 residues. J was trimmed by 7 bases and V by 5 bases; bases with no gene match: 10. The CDR3 region has the DNA TGTGCCAGCAGTCAGCGGGAGGGCCTGGCGGGCGGGGAGCTGTTTTTT. It codes for CASSQREGLAGGELFF.

The chain uses TRBV28 and TRBJ2-1; D possibly corresponds to TRBD2 (6 bases). The CDR3 consists of 13 residues. Trimming removed 4 bases from V and 9 bases from J, with 13 bases in between. The V gene's germline CDR1 is MDHEN and CDR2 SYDVKM. The CDR3 DNA reads TGTGCCAGCAGTTGGTGGGGACTCTTTGAGCAGTTCTTC. This gives the protein CASSWWGLFEQFF.

This clone was seen a single time. The rearrangement uses TRBV7-2 and TRBJ1-3; 9 nucleotides line up with TRBD1. The germline V gene has CDR1 SGHTA and CDR2 FQGNSA. The CDR3 runs to 13 residues. With 5 bases clipped from V and 7 bases from J, the junction kept 3 bases outside the gene matches. This chain's CDR3 is CASSLQGANTIYF. The CDR3 nucleotides read TGTGCCAGCAGCCTACAGGGGGCCAACACCATATATTTT.

This chain uses TRBV6-6 with TRBJ2-1; D gene unclear. Trimming pared 8 bases from V and 3 bases from J, leaving 17 bases between. Germline values: CDR1 MNHNY, CDR2 SVGAGI (reference sequence). The CDR3 spans 15 residues. CDR3 bases: TGTGCCAGCCGCGAATCCGGCCAGGACTACAATGAGCAGTTCTTC. The encoded protein is CASRESGQDYNEQFF.

The J gene is TRBJ1-1, the V gene TRBV18, with D perhaps matching TRBD1 (5 bases). The CDR3 is 13 residues long. Germline V gene lookup returns CDR1 KGHSH and CDR2 LQKENI. With 6 bases removed from V and 4 bases from J, the gap between germline ends came to 12 bases. CDR3 loop: CASSDGGATEAFF. The CDR3 DNA reads TGTGCCAGCTCGGACGGCGGGGCCACTGAAGCTTTCTTT.

The sample holds a few counts of this clone. One end of the junction fails to match germline, which may point to a read error. The J gene is TRBJ2-7, the V gene TRBV7-9; 11 positions agree with TRBD1. This CDR3 has 18 amino acids. Germline V gene data show CDR1 as SEHNR and CDR2 as FQNEAQ (reference sequence). This CDR3 is CSSSPPWRDRGLTYEQYF. CDR3 bases: TGTTCCAGCAGCCCACCCTGGCGGGACAGGGGGTTGACCTACGAGCAGTACTTC. Using reference TRBV7-9 and TRBJ2-7 for the parts outside the CDR3, the full variable domain is DTGVSQNPRHKITKRGQNVTFRCDPISEHNRLYWYRQTLGQGPEFLTYFQNEAQLEKSRLLSDRFSAERPKGSFSTLEIQRTEQGDSAMYLCSSSPPWRDRGLTYEQYFGPGTRLTVT.

The chain combines TRBV29-1 with TRBJ2-5, with 7 nucleotides matching TRBD1. This CDR3 spans 11 amino acids. Unmatched junction bases numbered 1, after V lost 5 bases and J lost 4 bases. The germline gives CDR1 SQVTM, CDR2 ANQGSEA. As DNA, the CDR3 is TGCAGCGTTTACAGGGGAGAGACCCAGTACTTC. It specifies CSVYRGETQYF.

The count of this clone is one. V gene TRBV6-5 combines with J gene TRBJ2-1; TRBD2 matches 11 bases. The V gene end was trimmed by 3 bases and the J gene end by 8 bases; junction bases not matched to a gene: 3. Germline V gene lookup returns CDR1 MNHEY and CDR2 SVGAGI. The CDR3 length is 14 residues. The CDR3 is CASSYSSGRDEQFF. CDR3 sequence (DNA): TGTGCCAGCAGTTATAGTAGCGGGAGGGATGAGCAGTTCTTC.

This chain uses TRBV19 with TRBJ2-7, with 10 bases aligning to TRBD1. J was trimmed by 5 bases and V by 4 bases; bases with no gene match: 8. CDR1 LNHDA and CDR2 SQIVND come from the germline V gene (reference sequence). The CDR3 has 15 residues. The CDR3 is CASSRGTGVLNEQYF. CDR3 sequence (DNA): TGTGCCAGTAGTAGGGGGACAGGGGTATTGAACGAGCAGTACTTC.

This clone was observed a few times. The V call is TRBV5-6, the J call TRBJ2-7; a weak D match, TRBD2 (6 bases). Between the trimmed V and J ends, which lost 4 bases and 5 bases, there was a span of 16 bases. This CDR3 contains 14 residues. Germline V CDR1 and CDR2: SGHDT, YYEEEE. This CDR3 reads CASSVRGGRNEQYF. CDR3 nucleotides: TGTGCCAGCAGCGTCCGGGGAGGTAGAAACGAGCAGTACTTC. The full variable domain, rest sourced from reference TRBV5-6 and TRBJ2-7, is DAGVTQSPTHLIKTRGQQVTLRCSPKSGHDTVSWYQQALGQGPQFIFQYYEEEERQRGNFPDRFSGHQFPNYSSELNVNALLLGDSALYLCASSVRGGRNEQYFGPGTRLTVT.

The rearrangement uses TRBV5-6 and TRBJ2-1; 8 bases are shared with TRBD2. Germline assignment: CDR1 SGHDT and CDR2 YYEEEE. V lost 8 bases to trimming and J lost 5 bases; unmatched junction nucleotides: 9. This CDR3 is 14 amino acids long. The CDR3 region is CARTSGRSHNEQFF. In DNA form, the CDR3 reads TGTGCCAGAACCAGCGGGAGATCCCACAATGAGCAGTTCTTC. Combining the CDR3 with reference TRBV5-6 and TRBJ2-1 gives the whole variable domain DAGVTQSPTHLIKTRGQQVTLRCSPKSGHDTVSWYQQALGQGPQFIFQYYEEEERQRGNFPDRFSGHQFPNYSSELNVNALLLGDSALYLCARTSGRSHNEQFFGPGTRLTVL.

The chain has TRBV5-1 and TRBJ2-7, with D possibly being TRBD2 (6 bases). The CDR3 covers 16 residues. Germline V gene data show CDR1 as SGHRS and CDR2 as YFSETQ. The V gene lost 4 bases and the J gene lost 1 base, with 18 bases spanning the gap. In nucleotides, the CDR3 is TGCGCCAGCAGCCCCGGGACTGCGCCTACATCCTACGAGCAGTACTTC. It specifies CASSPGTAPTSYEQYF.

The V and J genes are TRBV7-9 and TRBJ2-1; no reliable D call. V was trimmed by 2 bases and J by 7 bases, leaving 9 bases between them. CDR1 and CDR2 (germline): SEHNR, FQNEAQ (reference sequence). CDR3 length: 13 amino acids. The CDR3 coding sequence is TGTGCCAGCAGCTTACCCTTGTCGAATGAGCAGTTCTTC. This translates into CASSLPLSNEQFF.

Here the CDR3 DNA reads TGTGCCACCAGCGAGCCAGGGGGCCTAAACATTCAGTACTTC. It codes for CATSEPGGLNIQYF. The rearrangement links TRBV15 to TRBJ2-4; 8 nucleotides line up with TRBD1. The V and J ends lost 5 bases and 6 bases, in that order; junction bases with no gene match: 6. Germline V gene lookup returns CDR1 LNHNV and CDR2 YYDKDF (reference sequence). The CDR3 has 14 residues. The variable domain in full, completed from reference TRBV15 and TRBJ2-4, reads DAMVIQNPRYQVTQFGKPVTLSCSQTLNHNVMYWYQQKSSQAPKLLFHYYDKDFNNEADTPDNFQSRRPNTSFCFLDIRSPGLGDTAMYLCATSEPGGLNIQYFGAGTRLSVL.